This T cell receptor (beta chain) was found in a study of shared clonotypes between healthy human individuals. The CDR3 is 15 residues long. Trimming cost V 5 bases and J 0 bases, with 14 bases left between them. CDR1 MRHNA and CDR2 SNTAGT come from the germline V gene. Study-wide results and limits: Sequencing depth was expected to influence donor clonotype sharing.

The authors split each subset's genomic DNA evenly across several immunoSEQ plates. Sorted-subset replicate PCR reactions contained roughly 200 ng DNA, corresponding to approximately 30,000 T cell genomes. The assay was immunoSEQ multiplex PCR, and TCRdb's table has in-frame clones only and misses some. The table shows around 2,000,000 clones, with more than 85% occurring only once. Selected positively for CCR7 and CD45RO-negative, naive CD8 cells excluded terminally differentiated effector memory CD45RA+ cells. For this clone: The antigen remains undetermined.

V gene TRBV6-4 combines with J gene TRBJ2-7, with D tentatively TRBD2 (6 bases). The material sequenced was naive CD8+ T cells from PBMCs. This TCR was recovered from a man aged 18 to 30 in good health. Some clones in this sample may be carry-over from other donors' samples. This CDR3 is CASSLIAESSYEQYF. CDR3 bases: TGTGCCAGCAGTCTTATAGCGGAAAGCTCCTACGAGCAGTACTTC.